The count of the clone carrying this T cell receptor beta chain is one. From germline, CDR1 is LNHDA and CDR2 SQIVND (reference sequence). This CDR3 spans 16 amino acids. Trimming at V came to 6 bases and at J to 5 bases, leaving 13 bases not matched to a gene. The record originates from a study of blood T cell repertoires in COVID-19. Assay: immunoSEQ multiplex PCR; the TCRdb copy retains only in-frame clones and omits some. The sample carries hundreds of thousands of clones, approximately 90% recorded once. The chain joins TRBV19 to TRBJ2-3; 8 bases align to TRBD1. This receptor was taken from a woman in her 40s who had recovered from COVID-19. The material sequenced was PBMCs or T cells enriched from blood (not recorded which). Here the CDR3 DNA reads TGTGCCAGTAGGACAGGGGATCTGTCGAGACGAGATACGCAGTATTTT. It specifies CASRTGDLSRRDTQYF.